This TCR beta chain emerged from a study of shared clonotypes between healthy human individuals. This clone has only a few counts. Its antigen remains unidentified. In the authors' methods: ImmunoSEQ sequences covered only the junction and lacked quality scores; filtering therefore differed. Assay used: immunoSEQ multiplex PCR; TCRdb lists only in-frame clones, some missing. V, J and clone size were drawn from that table, and D and trimming were deduced from the DNA. Of around 2.5 million clones in the sample, roughly 93% were seen once. Per the germline V gene, CDR1 is MNHEY and CDR2 is SMNVEV (reference sequence). This CDR3 has 14 amino acids. Trimming cost V 6 bases and J 6 bases, with 17 bases left between them. The study, taken as a whole, reports: Clonotypes not shared had lower generation probabilities than those common to all four donors. An expected dependence of interdonor clonotype sharing on sequencing depth was noted.

The specimen sequenced was naive CD4+ T cells from PBMCs. This sample's subset: CD45RA+ positively selected. The rearrangement joins TRBV27 to TRBJ1-2, with a tentative D call TRBD1 (5 bases). The clonotype originates from a man aged 18 to 30 in good health. Some clones in this sample may be carry-over from other donors' samples. DNA for the CDR3: TGTGCCAGCAGCTCGGGACTAAAAAGAGATGGCTACACCTTC. Translating it yields CASSSGLKRDGYTF.